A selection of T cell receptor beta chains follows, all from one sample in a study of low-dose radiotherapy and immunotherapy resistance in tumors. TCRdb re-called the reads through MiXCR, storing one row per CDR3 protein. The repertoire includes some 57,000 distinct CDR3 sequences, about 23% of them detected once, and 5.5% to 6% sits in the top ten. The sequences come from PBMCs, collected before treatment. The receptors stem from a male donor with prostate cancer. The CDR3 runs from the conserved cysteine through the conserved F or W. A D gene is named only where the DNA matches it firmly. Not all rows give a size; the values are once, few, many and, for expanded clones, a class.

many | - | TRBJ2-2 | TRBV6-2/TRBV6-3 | CASSENGVGELFF | TGTGCCAGCAGTGAAAACGGGGTCGGGGAGCTGTTTTTT
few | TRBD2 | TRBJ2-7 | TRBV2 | CASSRTSGTIYEQYF | TGTGCCAGCAGTAGGACTAGCGGGACCATCTACGAGCAGTACTTC
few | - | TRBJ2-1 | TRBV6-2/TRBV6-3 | CASRARSYNEQFF | TGTGCCAGCCGGGCTAGAAGCTACAATGAGCAGTTCTTC
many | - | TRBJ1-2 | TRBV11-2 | CASSLDQGFDGTEWHLSYGYTF | TGTGCCAGCAGCTTAGATCAAGGGTTTGATGGGACGGAGTGGCACCTTAGCTATGGCTACACCTTC
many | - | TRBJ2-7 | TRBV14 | CASSQHVGPGVHEQYF | TGTGCCAGCAGCCAACATGTTGGTCCGGGTGTCCACGAGCAGTACTTC
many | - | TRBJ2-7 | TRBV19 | CASSTSEANFYEQYF | TGTGCCAGTAGTACCAGCGAGGCTAACTTCTACGAGCAGTACTTC
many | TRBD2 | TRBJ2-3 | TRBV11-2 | CASGGGGRAIDTQYF | TGTGCCAGCGGGGGGGGCGGGAGGGCCATAGATACGCAGTATTTT
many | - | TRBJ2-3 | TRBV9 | CASSVAQRGTDTQYF | TGTGCCAGCAGCGTAGCCCAGCGGGGCACAGATACGCAGTATTTT
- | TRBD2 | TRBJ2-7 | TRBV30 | CAWTFISGSEEQYF | TGTGCCTGGACCTTTATTAGCGGGAGCGAAGAGCAGTACTTC
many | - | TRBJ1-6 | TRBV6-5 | CASREGAYNSPLHF | TGTGCCAGCCGGGAGGGGGCCTATAATTCACCCCTCCACTTT
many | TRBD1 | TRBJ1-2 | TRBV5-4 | CASSLDRAVHTF | TGTGCCAGCAGCCTCGACAGGGCGGTCCACACCTTC
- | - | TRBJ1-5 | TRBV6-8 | CASIQRGNQPQHF | TGTGCCAGCATCCAGCGGGGCAATCAGCCCCAGCATTTT
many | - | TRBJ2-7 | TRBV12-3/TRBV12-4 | CASSLEGGSYEQYF | TGTGCCAGCAGTTTAGAGGGCGGGTCCTACGAGCAGTACTTC
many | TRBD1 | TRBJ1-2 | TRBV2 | CASSVGQGTPGYTF | TGTGCCAGCAGCGTGGGACAGGGAACGCCGGGCTACACCTTC
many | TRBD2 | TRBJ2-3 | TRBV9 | CASSVSSISGGSTDTQYF | TGTGCCAGCAGCGTATCATCGATTAGCGGGGGGAGCACAGATACGCAGTATTTT
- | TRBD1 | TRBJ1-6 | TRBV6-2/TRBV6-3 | CASRQGANDNSPLLF | TGTGCCAGCAGACAGGGGGCTAACGATAATTCACCCCTCCTCTTT
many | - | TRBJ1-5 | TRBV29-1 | CSVIPSGQPQHF | TGCAGCGTTATACCGTCCGGCCAGCCCCAGCATTTT
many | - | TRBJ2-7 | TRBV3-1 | CASSQDGKHEQYF | TGTGCCAGCAGCCAAGACGGAAAGCACGAGCAGTACTTC
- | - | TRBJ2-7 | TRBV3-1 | CASSQQPGASAYEQYF | TGTGCCAGCAGCCAACAACCCGGGGCTAGCGCATACGAGCAGTACTTC
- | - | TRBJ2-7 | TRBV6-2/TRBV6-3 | CASTPQRAYEQYF | TGTGCCAGCACCCCCCAGCGGGCCTACGAGCAGTACTTC
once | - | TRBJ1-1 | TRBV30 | CAWSVTGTKNTEAFF | TGTGCCTGGAGTGTAACTGGGACAAAAAACACTGAAGCTTTCTTT
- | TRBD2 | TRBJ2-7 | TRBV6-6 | CASSYSSSGYEQYF | TGTGCCAGCAGTTACTCATCTAGCGGTTACGAGCAGTACTTC
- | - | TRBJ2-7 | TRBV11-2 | CASSPTRRGQYF | TGTGCCAGCAGCCCTACAAGGAGGGGGCAGTACTTC
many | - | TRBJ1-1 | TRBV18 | CASSPPGGWTEAFF | TGTGCCAGCTCACCACCGGGGGGTTGGACTGAAGCTTTCTTT
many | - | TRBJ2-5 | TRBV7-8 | CASRPGPSEGTQYF | TGTGCCAGCAGACCGGGACCATCCGAAGGGACCCAGTACTTC
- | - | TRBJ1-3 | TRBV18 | CASSPPFGEITGSGNTIYF | TGTGCCAGCTCACCACCGTTCGGGGAAATTACAGGCTCTGGAAACACCATATATTTT
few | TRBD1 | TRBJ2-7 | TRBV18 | CSSSQGTDYEQYF | TGTTCCAGCTCCCAAGGGACAGACTACGAGCAGTACTTC
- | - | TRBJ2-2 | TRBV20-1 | CSASSRGGSSGELFF | TGCAGTGCTAGCAGCAGGGGAGGTAGCTCCGGGGAGCTGTTTTTT
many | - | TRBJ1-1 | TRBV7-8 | CASSLASRAMNTEAFF | TGTGCCAGCAGCTTAGCGAGCCGGGCGATGAACACTGAAGCTTTCTTT
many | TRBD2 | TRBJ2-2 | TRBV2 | CASSAGGKNTGELFF | TGTGCCAGCAGCGCGGGGGGGAAGAACACCGGGGAGCTGTTTTTT
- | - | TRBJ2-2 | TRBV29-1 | CTVGGSNTGELFF | TGCACCGTGGGGGGTTCCAACACCGGGGAGCTGTTTTTT
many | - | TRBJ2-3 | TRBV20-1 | CSASFTTSTDTQYF | TGCAGTGCTAGTTTTACCACTAGCACAGATACGCAGTATTTT
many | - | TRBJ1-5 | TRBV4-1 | CASSQEWGSNQPQHF | TGCGCCAGCAGCCAAGAGTGGGGGAGCAATCAGCCCCAGCATTTT